The rows below give T cell receptor beta chains drawn from one sample of a study of response to subunit inactivated influenza vaccine. TCRdb called the RT-PCR reads again in MiXCR, with one record for every CDR3 protein. Of about half a million distinct CDR3 sequences in the sample, 9.5% to 12% were seen once. Here the sequenced sample was PBMCs from blood, taken about 6 weeks after vaccination. The receptors stem from a man in his fifties who received an inactivated influenza vaccine. The CDR3 runs from the conserved cysteine through the conserved F or W. Fields, in order: clone size, J gene, V gene, D gene, CDR3 DNA, CDR3 protein. The D gene is left open where the match is weak. Expanded clones get a size class; other rows say once, few or many, or leave the size out.

>many|TRBJ2-7|TRBV20-1|TRBD2
TGCAGTGCTAGAGATCTTACGGGGACTAGCGGGATTTACGAGCAGTACTTC
CSARDLTGTSGIYEQYF
>.|TRBJ2-2|TRBV7-2|.
TGTGCCAGCAGCTTGATGGGCAGGGGGAACACCGGGGAGCTGTTTTTT
CASSLMGRGNTGELFF
>few|TRBJ2-6|TRBV5-1|.
TGCGCCAGCAGCCCACTTCGGGGCCTAAGCTCTGGGGCCAACGTCCTGACTTTC
CASSPLRGLSSGANVLTF
>few|TRBJ2-3|TRBV9|TRBD2
TGTGCCAGCACCCCACTGGGGGCGGGAGGAACAGATACGCAGTATTTT
CASTPLGAGGTDTQYF
>few|TRBJ1-5|TRBV12-3/TRBV12-4|TRBD1
TGTGCCAGCAGTTTCACAGGGGGCCGACAGCCCCAGCATTTT
CASSFTGGRQPQHF
>few|TRBJ2-1|TRBV12-3/TRBV12-4|.
TGTGCCAGCACGAACTTCGGCCTGGGCCGATCCTACAATGAGCAGTTCTTC
CASTNFGLGRSYNEQFF
>few|TRBJ2-2|TRBV4-3|.
TGCGCCAGCAGCCAATCTCCCGGGAAGATGAACACCGGGGAGCTGTTTTTT
CASSQSPGKMNTGELFF
>.|TRBJ2-3|TRBV6-2/TRBV6-3|TRBD2
TGTGCCAGCATCTCCCCTGGACTAGCCTACGATACGCAGTATTTT
CASISPGLAYDTQYF
>few|TRBJ2-4|TRBV20-1|TRBD1
TGCAGTGCTATAAAAAGGGACAGAATAGCCAAAAACATTCAGTACTTC
CSAIKRDRIAKNIQYF
>many|TRBJ1-5|TRBV3-1|.
TGTGCCAGCAGCCAAGCCGGGGCGCCCCAGCATTTT
CASSQAGAPQHF
>.|TRBJ2-2|TRBV6-1|TRBD2
TGTGCCAGCAGTCGTATCACCCCGGGACTAGCGGGGACCGGGGAGCTGTTTTTT
CASSRITPGLAGTGELFF
>few|TRBJ2-2|TRBV6-1|TRBD1
TGTGCCAGCAGCAAACAGGGGGCCACCGGGGAGCTGTTTTTT
CASSKQGATGELFF
>few|TRBJ1-1|TRBV12-3/TRBV12-4|.
TGTGCCAGCAGTTTCGTGGGGTGGGGGTCTGACACTGAAGCTTTCTTT
CASSFVGWGSDTEAFF
>few|TRBJ2-7|TRBV20-1|TRBD1
TGCAGTGCTAGAACCCTGCGGACAGGGGGCGAGCAGTACTTC
CSARTLRTGGEQYF
>many|TRBJ1-1|TRBV20-1|TRBD1
TGCAGTGCTAGAGATGTGGCAGGGGGCAGTATGAACACTGAAGCTTTCTTT
CSARDVAGGSMNTEAFF
>many|TRBJ2-1|TRBV5-5|.
TGTGCCAGCAGCTTGGACAGACACAATGAGCAGTTCTTC
CASSLDRHNEQFF
>few|TRBJ2-1|TRBV5-1|.
TGCGCCAGCAGCGAAGCCGGGACTGCGAGGAATGAGCAGTTCTTC
CASSEAGTARNEQFF
>many|TRBJ2-3|TRBV20-1|TRBD2
TGCAGTGCGCAAGCGGGGGTCGCCACAGATACGCAGTATTTT
CSAQAGVATDTQYF
>.|TRBJ2-1|TRBV29-1|.
TGCAGCGCTGTACTAGCTAGCTCTTCCTACAATGAGCAGTTCTTC
CSAVLASSSYNEQFF
>.|TRBJ2-4|TRBV9|TRBD2
TGTGCCAGCAGCGTAGAAAGCGGGAGTGGAGGTTGGGACATTCAGTACTTC
CASSVESGSGGWDIQYF
>.|TRBJ2-2|TRBV20-1|TRBD2
TGCTGTGCTAGAGATTTTGCGGGACTAACCACCGGGGAGCTGTTTTTT
CCARDFAGLTTGELFF
>few|TRBJ1-2|TRBV7-6|.
TGTGCCAGCAGCCACAGTGTTAACTATGGCTACACCTTC
CASSHSVNYGYTF